Listed below are T cell receptor beta chains from one sample, sequenced in a study of shared clonotypes between healthy human individuals. Clones were sequenced by immunoSEQ multiplex PCR, and TCRdb holds only the in-frame ones, with some missing. Here the sample spans about 2.4 million clones, under 95% being singletons. Sequences were obtained from naive CD4+ T cells from PBMCs. Receptors originate from a man aged 18 to 30 in good health. Some clones in this sample may be carry-over from other donors' samples. CDR3s include the opening cysteine and the closing phenylalanine or tryptophan. Fields, in order: J gene, V gene, CDR3 protein.

TRBJ1-2	TRBV19	CASNRQGLFGYGYTF
TRBJ2-7	TRBV18	CASSRRGEPARVYEQYF
TRBJ2-1	TRBV6-1	CASSVSGGIYNEQFF
TRBJ1-2	TRBV28	CASSPPQGGVYGYTF
TRBJ1-2	TRBV28	CASSPPGDYGYTF
TRBJ2-7	TRBV5-1	CASSSAGTASYEQYF
TRBJ2-5	TRBV7-2	CASSLEMETQYF
TRBJ1-2	TRBV10-3	CAIGGNAGYTF
TRBJ1-2	TRBV7-8	CASSPLDRVLYGYTF
TRBJ1-3	TRBV5-6	CASSSPGAGNTIYF
TRBJ1-4	TRBV2	CASSVSGVGNEKLFF
TRBJ1-5	TRBV6-1	CASSEHSNQPQHF
TRBJ2-7	TRBV7-2	CASRLWAGKDEQYF
TRBJ2-5	TRBV9	CASGQGARETQYF
TRBJ1-1	TRBV30	CAVSGTPLERNTEAFF
TRBJ2-2	TRBV12-5	CASGFGQGRGTGELFF
TRBJ2-2	TRBV6-6	CASSIGGELFF
TRBJ2-3	TRBV5-6	CASSYGLAVTDTQYF
TRBJ2-6	TRBV5-1	CASSSFPTGAGANVLTF
TRBJ1-5	TRBV19	CASSPGQASNQPQHF
TRBJ2-6	TRBV19	CASSIAGQGKYVLTF
TRBJ1-3	TRBV6-1	CASSEGRPNSGNTIYF
TRBJ1-2	TRBV27	CASSLARTISGYTF
TRBJ1-3	TRBV5-4	CASSSTGGSGNTIYF
TRBJ2-7	TRBV5-4	CASSFSGPQYEQYF
TRBJ2-7	TRBV18	CASSPPSLGAWEQYF
TRBJ2-5	TRBV19	CASSMATKETQYF
TRBJ1-4	TRBV5-4	CASSLGGTAATNEKLFF
TRBJ2-7	TRBV5-4	CASNRGTGDYEQYF
TRBJ2-3	TRBV6-5	CASTPSGRDTDTQYF
TRBJ2-1	TRBV5-1	CASSSALADEQFF
TRBJ2-7	TRBV10-3	CAISETGTSGRDEQYF
TRBJ2-7	TRBV7-2	CASSLDLGLIPYF
TRBJ2-5	TRBV27	CASHVPSGDQETQYF
TRBJ2-7	TRBV5-5	CASSFGQGAAYEQYF
TRBJ1-5	TRBV11-2	CASSLGGGTQPQHF
TRBJ2-7	TRBV5-1	CASSLASGGFYEQYF
TRBJ1-2	TRBV4-1	CASSQEREFGELISLMGYTF
TRBJ2-1	TRBV13	CASSFTVGQGPNNEQFF
TRBJ1-1	TRBV30	CAWGLQVNTEAFF
TRBJ2-5	TRBV28	CASSLSGAGETQYF
TRBJ1-5	TRBV5-4	CASSLTGDSNQPQHF
TRBJ1-1	TRBV5-8	CASSLADGMNTEAFF
TRBJ1-2	TRBV5-5	CASSLGPSSNYGYTF
TRBJ2-2	TRBV5-1	CASTLRTSGSAGELFF
TRBJ2-3	TRBV19	CASSIRQDTQYF
TRBJ1-5	TRBV28	CASSSRNQPQHF
TRBJ2-3	TRBV10-1	CASSRGLGEEDTQYF
TRBJ2-6	TRBV6-5	CASGRGAGANVLTF
TRBJ1-1	TRBV5-1	CASRLDRVTEAFF
TRBJ2-1	TRBV7-2	CASSSQGALHNEQFF
TRBJ1-2	TRBV6-1	CASRGAEDRGYGYTF